The rows below give T cell receptor beta chains drawn from one sample of a study of blood T cell repertoires in COVID-19. This table comes from immunoSEQ multiplex PCR, and its TCRdb copy is limited to in-frame clones, with some not included. Altogether approximately 120,000 clones are present, around 74% being singletons, with the ten largest covering more than 5.5%. The sample comprised peripheral blood. The receptors derive from a man aged 60 to 75 with acute or convalescent COVID-19. CDR3s include the opening cysteine and the closing phenylalanine or tryptophan. Each record gives: D gene, clone size, V gene, J gene, CDR3 protein, CDR3 DNA. A D gene is named only where the DNA matches it firmly. Clone sizes are given selectively: once, few, many, or a class where the clone is expanded.

d_call: .; clone_size: few; v_call: TRBV21-1; j_call: TRBJ2-7; cdr3_aa: CASSKAGQGIPYEQYF; cdr3_nt: TGTGCCAGCAGCAAAGCCGGACAGGGGATTCCCTACGAGCAGTACTTC
d_call: .; clone_size: .; v_call: TRBV2; j_call: TRBJ1-1; cdr3_aa: CASSIGLRVNTEAFF; cdr3_nt: TGTGCCAGCAGTATTGGCCTGCGGGTGAACACTGAAGCTTTCTTT
d_call: .; clone_size: .; v_call: TRBV25-1; j_call: TRBJ1-1; cdr3_aa: CASSESNRAGTEAFF; cdr3_nt: TGTGCCAGCAGTGAGTCTAACAGGGCGGGCACTGAAGCTTTCTTT
d_call: .; clone_size: .; v_call: TRBV10-3; j_call: TRBJ2-1; cdr3_aa: CAIRPAGANEQFF; cdr3_nt: TGTGCCATCCGGCCGGCGGGGGCAAATGAGCAGTTCTTC
d_call: .; clone_size: .; v_call: TRBV29-1; j_call: TRBJ1-5; cdr3_aa: CSVDAGLNQPQHF; cdr3_nt: TGCAGCGTTGACGCAGGGCTAAATCAGCCCCAGCATTTT
d_call: .; clone_size: .; v_call: TRBV5-5; j_call: TRBJ2-3; cdr3_aa: CASSLEGGNTQYF; cdr3_nt: TGTGCCAGCAGCTTGGAAGGGGGAAATACGCAGTATTTT
d_call: .; clone_size: .; v_call: TRBV18; j_call: TRBJ2-3; cdr3_aa: CASSTNTDTQYF; cdr3_nt: TGTGCCAGCTCAACAAACACAGATACGCAGTATTTT
d_call: .; clone_size: many; v_call: TRBV2; j_call: TRBJ2-7; cdr3_aa: CASGREYEQYF; cdr3_nt: TGTGCCAGCGGCAGGGAATACGAGCAGTACTTC
d_call: TRBD2; clone_size: few; v_call: TRBV5-1; j_call: TRBJ2-1; cdr3_aa: CAVSEGTSNNEQFF; cdr3_nt: TGCGCCGTTTCCGAAGGGACTAGTAACAATGAGCAGTTCTTC
d_call: TRBD2; clone_size: .; v_call: TRBV10-2; j_call: TRBJ2-1; cdr3_aa: CASSDGWSGGDNEQFF; cdr3_nt: TGCGCCAGCAGTGATGGGTGGTCGGGAGGCGACAATGAGCAGTTCTTC
d_call: TRBD2; clone_size: many; v_call: TRBV9; j_call: TRBJ2-2; cdr3_aa: CASQPRGAENTGELFF; cdr3_nt: TGTGCCAGCCAACCGCGGGGGGCTGAGAACACCGGGGAGCTGTTTTTT
d_call: .; clone_size: few; v_call: TRBV19; j_call: TRBJ1-2; cdr3_aa: CASSIWREKGYTF; cdr3_nt: TGTGCCAGTAGTATATGGAGAGAAAAGGGCTACACCTTC
d_call: TRBD2; clone_size: few; v_call: TRBV10-3; j_call: TRBJ2-3; cdr3_aa: CAISEPGLAGGRDTQYF; cdr3_nt: TGTGCCATCAGTGAGCCCGGACTAGCGGGGGGGCGCGATACGCAGTATTTT
d_call: .; clone_size: .; v_call: TRBV18; j_call: TRBJ2-1; cdr3_aa: CASSPSSYNEQFF; cdr3_nt: TGTGCCAGCTCCCCCTCTTCTTACAATGAGCAGTTCTTC
d_call: TRBD2; clone_size: .; v_call: TRBV24-1; j_call: TRBJ2-3; cdr3_aa: CATSHQSGRGDTQYF; cdr3_nt: TGTGCCACCAGTCATCAGAGCGGGAGGGGCGATACGCAGTATTTT
d_call: TRBD1; clone_size: .; v_call: TRBV27; j_call: TRBJ1-2; cdr3_aa: CASSLSWTGLRGYTF; cdr3_nt: TGTGCCAGCAGTTTATCGTGGACAGGGCTACGAGGCTACACCTTC
d_call: TRBD1; clone_size: .; v_call: TRBV18; j_call: TRBJ2-5; cdr3_aa: CASSPRTGSFQETQYF; cdr3_nt: TGTGCCAGCTCACCACGGACAGGGTCGTTCCAAGAGACCCAGTACTTC
d_call: .; clone_size: .; v_call: TRBV11-2; j_call: TRBJ1-4; cdr3_aa: CASSLVTGGSEKLFF; cdr3_nt: TGTGCCAGCAGCTTAGTTACTGGGGGGAGTGAAAAACTGTTTTTT
d_call: .; clone_size: few; v_call: TRBV24-1; j_call: TRBJ1-2; cdr3_aa: CATSGGKGGEGYTF; cdr3_nt: TGTGCCACCAGTGGGGGGAAAGGGGGTGAAGGCTACACCTTC
d_call: TRBD2; clone_size: .; v_call: TRBV6-5; j_call: TRBJ2-3; cdr3_aa: CASRYSGGGADTQYF; cdr3_nt: TGTGCCAGCAGGTATAGCGGGGGGGGCGCAGATACGCAGTATTTT
d_call: .; clone_size: few; v_call: TRBV7-9; j_call: TRBJ1-2; cdr3_aa: CASSLQGLGYTF; cdr3_nt: TGTGCCAGCAGCTTACAGGGCTTAGGCTACACCTTC
d_call: .; clone_size: many; v_call: TRBV6-5; j_call: TRBJ1-2; cdr3_aa: CASSYGREYGYTF; cdr3_nt: TGTGCCAGCAGTTACGGCCGGGAATATGGCTACACCTTC
d_call: .; clone_size: .; v_call: TRBV5-1; j_call: TRBJ2-1; cdr3_aa: CASSSGGLLNEQFF; cdr3_nt: TGCGCCAGCAGCTCCGGGGGACTTCTCAATGAGCAGTTCTTC
d_call: .; clone_size: once; v_call: TRBV10-3; j_call: TRBJ2-1; cdr3_aa: CAISEGRQGGNEQFF; cdr3_nt: TGTGCCATCAGTGAAGGGAGACAGGGAGGAAATGAGCAGTTCTTC
d_call: .; clone_size: .; v_call: TRBV25-1; j_call: TRBJ1-2; cdr3_aa: CASSPTVVGGYTF; cdr3_nt: TGTGCCAGCAGTCCGACTGTGGTAGGTGGCTACACCTTC
d_call: TRBD1; clone_size: .; v_call: TRBV7-2; j_call: TRBJ2-3; cdr3_aa: CASSLDGQGGVTQYF; cdr3_nt: TGTGCCAGCAGCTTAGACGGACAGGGTGGGGTTACGCAGTATTTT
d_call: TRBD1; clone_size: .; v_call: TRBV7-2; j_call: TRBJ1-1; cdr3_aa: CASSFGTGEARNTEAFF; cdr3_nt: TGTGCCAGCAGCTTCGGGACAGGGGAAGCGAGGAACACTGAAGCTTTCTTT